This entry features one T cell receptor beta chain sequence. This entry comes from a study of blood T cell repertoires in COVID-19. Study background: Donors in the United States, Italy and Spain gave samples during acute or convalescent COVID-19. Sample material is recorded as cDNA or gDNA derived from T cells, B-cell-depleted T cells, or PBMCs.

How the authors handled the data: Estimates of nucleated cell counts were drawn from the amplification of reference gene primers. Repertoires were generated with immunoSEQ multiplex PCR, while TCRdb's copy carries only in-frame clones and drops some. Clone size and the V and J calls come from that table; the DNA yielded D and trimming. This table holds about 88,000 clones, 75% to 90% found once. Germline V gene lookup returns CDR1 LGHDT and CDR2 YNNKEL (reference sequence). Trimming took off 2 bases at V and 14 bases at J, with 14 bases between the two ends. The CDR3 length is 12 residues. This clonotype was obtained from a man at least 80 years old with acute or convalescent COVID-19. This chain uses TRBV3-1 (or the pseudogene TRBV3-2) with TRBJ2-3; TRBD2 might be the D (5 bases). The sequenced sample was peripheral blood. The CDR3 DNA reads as TGTGCCAGCAGCCAACGGGAAGCTCGAATGTATTTT. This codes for CASSQREARMYF.